The 15 T cell receptor beta chains in this list originate from one sample, sequenced in a study of blood T cell repertoires in COVID-19. The protocol was immunoSEQ multiplex PCR, while the TCRdb copy is restricted to in-frame clones and leaves out a portion. Of approximately 170,000 clones in the sample, about 74% are singletons; the top ten hold 3%. Sequences were obtained from peripheral blood. The receptors were gathered from a woman older than 75 with acute or convalescent COVID-19.

The V gene is TRBV9, the J gene TRBJ2-2; TRBD2 matches 11 bases. The J segment lost 4 bases and the V segment lost 1 base, leaving 3 bases of the junction unmatched. The CDR3 spans 16 residues. Per the germline V gene, CDR1 is SGDLS and CDR2 is YYNGEE. CDR3 nucleotides: TGTGCCAGCAGCGTACAAACTAGCGGGAGCACCGGGGAGCTGTTTTTT. It yields the protein CASSVQTSGSTGELFF.

The chain links TRBV5-1 to TRBJ2-3; D call uncertain. CDR3 length equals 14 residues. Germline-derived CDR1 and CDR2 are SGHRS and YFSETQ. V shed 0 bases and J shed 6 bases, with 11 bases lying between them. CDR3 sequence reads: CASSLDGEEDTQYF. In nucleotides, the CDR3 is TGCGCCAGCAGCTTGGACGGAGAGGAGGATACGCAGTATTTT.

The genes are TRBV7-2 and TRBJ2-1; the D is unclear. CDR3 length equals 14 residues. Between the trimmed V and J ends, which lost 5 bases and 5 bases, there was a span of 13 bases. Germline CDR1 and CDR2: SGHTA and FQGNSA. CDR3 residues: CASSHRAINNEQFF. CDR3 DNA: TGTGCCAGCAGCCACCGCGCGATAAACAATGAGCAGTTCTTC.

The chain couples TRBV24-1 to TRBJ2-3; no definite D call. V lost 3 bases, J lost 7 bases, and 7 bases lay in between. Germline CDR1 KGHDR, CDR2 SFDVKD. The CDR3 is 12 amino acids. The CDR3 loop is CATSDIYHTQYF. Written as DNA, the CDR3 is TGTGCCACCAGTGATATCTATCATACGCAGTATTTT.

This chain joins TRBV5-1 and TRBJ2-7, with no clear D. The CDR3 is 12 residues long. Germline loops: CDR1 SGHRS, CDR2 YFSETQ. The V end was cut by 1 base, the J end by 5 bases, with 7 bases between. The CDR3 DNA follows: TGCGCCAGCAGCTTGACAGAAGACGAGCAGTACTTC. Translating gives CASSLTEDEQYF.

This chain uses TRBV27 with TRBJ1-5; 8 nucleotides match TRBD1. With 6 bases clipped from V and 6 bases from J, the junction kept 13 bases outside the gene matches. Germline V gene data show CDR1 as MNHEY and CDR2 as SMNVEV (reference sequence). The CDR3 totals 16 residues. The CDR3 is CASRSAGGSFSQPQHF. CDR3 nucleotides: TGTGCCAGCAGATCGGCAGGGGGCTCCTTCAGTCAGCCCCAGCATTTT.

The chain is built from TRBV5-1 and TRBJ2-3; 8 bases map to TRBD2. CDR1 is SGHRS, CDR2 YFSETQ, per germline. The CDR3 runs to 15 residues. With 0 bases clipped from V and 4 bases from J, the junction kept 4 bases outside the gene matches. The CDR3: CASSLAPGGPDTQYF. CDR3 in DNA: TGCGCCAGCAGCTTGGCCCCGGGGGGGCCAGATACGCAGTATTTT. Full variable domain (rest looked up from reference TRBV5-1 and TRBJ2-3): KAGVTQTPRYLIKTRGQQVTLSCSPISGHRSVSWYQQTPGQGLQFLFEYFSETQRNKGNFPGRFSGRQFSNSRSEMNVSTLELGDSALYLCASSLAPGGPDTQYFGPGTRLTVL.

The CDR3 loop is CASSLALANQETQYF. CDR3 DNA sequence: TGTGCCAGCAGCTTGGCCCTAGCGAACCAAGAGACCCAGTACTTC. This chain connects TRBV5-4 to TRBJ2-5; perhaps TRBD2 as D (6 bases). Per the germline V gene, CDR1 is SGHNT and CDR2 is YYREEE (reference sequence). V gave up 0 bases and J gave up 0 bases, with 9 bases separating them. The CDR3 is made up of 15 amino acids.

Ten or more counts support this clone. The chain couples TRBV24-1 to TRBJ2-1, with D possibly matching TRBD2 (6 bases). This CDR3 is built from 13 residues. With 9 bases removed from V and 5 bases from J, the gap between germline ends came to 13 bases. Per germline, CDR1 KGHDR and CDR2 SFDVKD. CDR3 protein: CATESGWDNEQFF. The DNA of the CDR3 is TGTGCCACCGAGAGCGGGTGGGACAATGAGCAGTTCTTC.

The chain couples TRBV28 to TRBJ1-5; D is uncertain. Germline V CDR1 and CDR2: MDHEN, SYDVKM. CDR3 size: 14 residues. V was shortened by 4 bases and J by 1 base, with 8 bases between the two germline ends. CDR3 in DNA: TGTGCCAGCAGTTCCCACAGAAGCAATCAGCCCCAGCATTTT. It specifies CASSSHRSNQPQHF.

This clone has more than one count but fewer than ten. The chain links TRBV27 to TRBJ1-6; TRBD1 matches at 8 bases. The germline V gene has CDR1 MNHEY and CDR2 SMNVEV (reference sequence). J gave up 14 bases and V 4 bases, and 10 bases lay outside the gene matches. This CDR3 has 14 amino acids. The DNA for the CDR3 is TGTGCCAGCAGTTCTGGACAGGGTGGTCTCACCCTCCACTTT. It encodes CASSSGQGGLTLHF.

The V gene is TRBV19, the J gene TRBJ1-5, with D tentatively TRBD1 (6 bases). CDR1 is LNHDA and CDR2 is SQIVND in the germline V gene (reference sequence). The V gene lost 6 bases and the J gene lost 1 base, with 13 bases spanning the gap. The CDR3 totals 15 residues. The chain's CDR3 is CASSRGGYSNQPQHF. The CDR3 DNA reads TGTGCCAGTAGCCGAGGGGGTTACAGCAATCAGCCCCAGCATTTT.

This clone was seen only once. V and J are TRBV4-3 and TRBJ2-1; 9 nucleotides match TRBD1. Germline CDR1 LGHNA, CDR2 YSLEER. J lost 7 bases, V lost 1 base, and 5 bases had no gene match. CDR3 size: 15 residues. For the CDR3, the DNA is TGCGCCAGCAGCCAAGGAGGGACAGGGACGAATGAGCAGTTCTTC. Residues: CASSQGGTGTNEQFF.

This clone was recorded a few times. This chain connects TRBV11-2 to TRBJ2-3; 9 bases are a match to TRBD2. From germline, CDR1 is SGHAT and CDR2 FQNNGV. Trimming removed 5 bases from V and 8 bases from J; junction bases left unmatched: 8. The CDR3 runs 14 residues. The CDR3 loop reads CASSLSSGSATQYF. CDR3 DNA: TGTGCCAGCAGCCTGAGTAGCGGGAGTGCTACGCAGTATTTT.

The chain links TRBV21-1 to TRBJ1-5. TRBV21-1 is assigned pseudogene status. The CDR3 is 17 residues long. The CDR3 DNA reads TGTGCCAGCAGCATTATTTCGGGGGAGGCTAGCAATCAGCCCCAGCATTTT. Translating gives CASSIISGEASNQPQHF.